This T cell receptor (beta chain) was observed in a study of Graves' ophthalmopathy and Graves' hyperthyroidism. Study observations and caveats: The authors also found most expanded thyroid clonotypes above 0.001 frequency in blood.

Beta-chain TCR CDR3 regions were amplified from RNA transcripts. Second-round multiplex PCR came after first-round RT-PCR with HTBI primers. TCRdb re-derived calls from the multiplex PCR reads in MiXCR, one entry per CDR3 protein. This table has around 400,000 distinct CDR3 sequences, approximately 20% appearing once. This clonotype was observed many times. Its specificity is unknown. V shed 5 bases and J shed 4 bases, with 12 bases lying between them. Germline assignment: CDR1 SGHVS and CDR2 FQNEAQ. CDR3 length equals 13 residues. V usage is TRBV7-8 and J usage is TRBJ2-7; D possibly corresponds to TRBD2 (5 bases). The specimen was peripheral blood. The clonotype comes from a woman under 30 with Graves' ophthalmopathy. DNA for the CDR3: TGTGCCAGCAGCATCCGTGGCGGGTACGAGCAGTACTTC. Amino acids: CASSIRGGYEQYF.